This TCR beta chain originates from a study of blood T cell repertoires in COVID-19. Across the study: PBMCs, B-cell-depleted T cells, or T cells provided the cDNA or gDNA that made up the material.

The CDR3 contains 15 residues. Germline CDR1 reads SGHVS; CDR2 reads FNYEAQ. Trimming shortened V by 0 bases and J by 10 bases, and 15 bases separated the two germline ends. Assay used: immunoSEQ multiplex PCR; TCRdb lists only in-frame clones, some missing. The table records a few hundred thousand clones, 70% to 90% of them present only once. The sample comprised PBMCs or T cells enriched from blood (not recorded which). The sequence was collected from an older woman in a cohort exposed to, infected with or recovered from COVID-19 (not recorded which). J is TRBJ1-4 and V is TRBV7-6; no clear D. CDR3 sequence reads: CASSLASGNGGKLFF. Written as DNA, the CDR3 is TGTGCCAGCAGCTTAGCCTCCGGGAATGGCGGAAAACTGTTTTTT.